A single sample is the source of the 28 T cell receptor beta chains below, sequenced in a study of cytomegalovirus exposure and HLA in healthy donors. Primers for the PCR totalled 60 Vbeta and 13 Jbeta. Repertoires were generated with immunoSEQ multiplex PCR, while TCRdb's copy carries only in-frame clones and drops some. The sample consists of some 110,000 clones, around 65% of them appearing once. Sequencing input: PBMCs. All receptors come from a man between 18 and 35 years old in good health and CMV-seronegative.

The chain couples TRBV7-8 to TRBJ1-1; D not resolved. V was pared by 7 bases and J by 7 bases, with 16 bases between. The germline CDR1 and CDR2 sequences are SGHVS and FQNEAQ. This CDR3 is 13 amino acids long. CDR3 in DNA: TGTGCCAGCACCTTTAGCTCGGGTAGTGAAGCTTTCTTT. As protein: CASTFSSGSEAFF.

CDR3 sequence (DNA): TGTGCCAGCAGTTCGGCCGGGGGGGTGATGGGCTACGAGCAGTACTTC. Amino acids: CASSSAGGVMGYEQYF. The chain is built from TRBV6-5 and TRBJ2-7; 8 nucleotides match TRBD2. Per germline, CDR1 MNHEY and CDR2 SVGAGI. The CDR3 runs 16 residues. V was pared by 4 bases and J by 3 bases, with 11 bases of the junction left unmatched.

The rearrangement links TRBV27 to TRBJ2-2; 8 bases match TRBD2. CDR1 and CDR2 from the germline V gene are MNHEY and SMNVEV (reference sequence). CDR3 length equals 14 residues. V shed 9 bases, J shed 4 bases, and the junction held 7 bases outside the gene matches. CDR3 amino acids: CASSGTSPTGELFF. The DNA of the CDR3 is TGTGCCAGTTCCGGGACTAGTCCCACCGGGGAGCTGTTTTTT.

The gene calls are TRBV27 and TRBJ2-5; D may be TRBD1 (5 bases). Looked up from germline, CDR1 is MNHEY and CDR2 is SMNVEV (reference sequence). The CDR3 runs to 18 residues. The V gene lost 4 bases and the J gene lost 3 bases, with 24 bases spanning the gap. CDR3 region: CASSSLGSGWGHKETQYF. CDR3 sequence (DNA): TGTGCCAGCAGTTCCCTTGGCTCGGGCTGGGGCCACAAAGAGACCCAGTACTTC.

This chain uses TRBV18 with TRBJ2-5; TRBD2 agrees at 13 bases. From germline, CDR1 is KGHSH and CDR2 LQKENI. The CDR3 consists of 16 residues. Unmatched junction bases numbered 4, after V lost 3 bases and J lost 3 bases. CDR3 DNA sequence: TGTGCCAGCTCACCTGAGGGACTAGCGGGGAAAGAGACCCAGTACTTC. The encoded protein is CASSPEGLAGKETQYF. The full variable domain, completed using reference TRBV18 and TRBJ2-5, is NAGVMQNPRHLVRRRGQEARLRCSPMKGHSHVYWYRQLPEEGLKFMVYLQKENIIDESGMPKERFSAEFPKEGPSILRIQQVVRGDSAAYFCASSPEGLAGKETQYFGPGTRLLVL.

V usage is TRBV27 and J usage is TRBJ1-1; 8 positions agree with TRBD1. The CDR3 loop spans 14 amino acids. Germline-derived CDR1 and CDR2 are MNHEY and SMNVEV (reference sequence). V lost 6 bases and J lost 11; bases outside the gene matches: 14. CDR3 DNA: TGTGCCAGCAGCTCTTCCGGCCCCCGGGACAGGGCTTTCTTT. As protein: CASSSSGPRDRAFF.

CDR3 nucleotide sequence: TGTGCCAGCAGTGACCAGGCCCCCTACGAGCAGTACTTC. This gives the protein CASSDQAPYEQYF. V and J are TRBV28 and TRBJ2-7; D gene unclear. Trimming cost V 5 bases and J 2 bases, with 10 bases left between them. The CDR3 is 13 amino acids. From germline, CDR1 is MDHEN and CDR2 SYDVKM.

This chain uses TRBV7-7 with TRBJ2-1, with TRBD2 matching over 10 bases. There are 20 residues in the CDR3. The germline gives CDR1 SSHAT, CDR2 FNYEAQ (reference sequence). Germline trimming cut 1 base from V and 0 bases from J; bases unmatched to any gene: 12. The CDR3 nucleotides are TGTGCCAGCAGCTTAGAAGCCGGGACTAGCGCCTATAGCTCCTACAATGAGCAGTTCTTC. Protein: CASSLEAGTSAYSSYNEQFF.

The CDR3 region is CASSSRDKRRGEFF. The CDR3 DNA is TGTGCCAGCAGTTCTCGGGACAAACGCCGGGGGGAGTTCTTC. V gene TRBV28 combines with J gene TRBJ2-1; maybe TRBD2 (7 bases). The CDR3 is 14 amino acids. The germline V and J ends were trimmed by 4 bases and 14 bases, with 21 bases remaining between them. Germline CDR1 is MDHEN and CDR2 is SYDVKM.

The chain recombines TRBV19 with TRBJ1-2; 10 bases line up with TRBD1. There are 17 residues in the CDR3. The germline CDR1 and CDR2 sequences are LNHDA and SQIVND (reference sequence). V lost 4 bases and J lost 1; bases outside the gene matches: 9. The CDR3 nucleotides are TGTGCCAGTAGTACGGACAGGGGGGAAAGGGATAACTATGGCTACACCTTC. It codes for CASSTDRGERDNYGYTF. The full variable domain, its missing parts supplied by reference TRBV19 and TRBJ1-2, is DGGITQSPKYLFRKEGQNVTLSCEQNLNHDAMYWYRQDPGQGLRLIYYSQIVNDFQKGDIAEGYSVSREKKESFPLTVTSAQKNPTAFYLCASSTDRGERDNYGYTFGSGTRLTVV.

The chain carries TRBV9 and TRBJ2-7, with 7 bases identical to TRBD1. The CDR3 contains 15 residues. After removal of 4 bases from V and 5 bases from J, the junction contained 12 bases not matched to a gene. Germline-derived CDR1 and CDR2 are SGDLS and YYNGEE. The CDR3 is CASSLLPDRSDEQYF. The CDR3 DNA is TGTGCCAGCAGCTTATTACCGGACAGGTCGGACGAGCAGTACTTC.

This rearrangement joins TRBV28 to TRBJ1-4; 9 bases fit TRBD1. V shed 7 bases and J 5 bases; nucleotides not matched to a gene: 5. CDR1 and CDR2 (germline): MDHEN, SYDVKM. CDR3 size: 14 residues. CDR3 region: CASNTGGANEKLFF. In nucleotides, the CDR3 is TGTGCCAGCAATACAGGGGGCGCAAATGAAAAACTGTTTTTT.

The chain combines TRBV19 with TRBJ2-2, with TRBD1 identical over 9 bases. The CDR3 is 16 amino acids. J lost 6 bases, V lost 11 bases, and 16 bases had no gene match. Germline assignment: CDR1 LNHDA and CDR2 SQIVND (reference sequence). For the CDR3, the DNA is TGTGCCTGCTCCTCACGGGGACAGGGCGGGCCCGGGGAGCTGTTTTTT. It codes for CACSSRGQGGPGELFF.

The chain couples TRBV30 to TRBJ1-4; D remains ambiguous. Germline-derived CDR1 and CDR2 are GTSNPN and SVGIG (reference sequence). The V end was cut by 4 bases, the J end by 8 bases, with 11 bases between. The CDR3 runs 12 residues. The CDR3 DNA reads as TGTGCCTGGAACTCGCCGGAGGAAAAACTGTTTTTT. Protein product: CAWNSPEEKLFF.

This clone was observed a few times. V gene TRBV11-1 combines with J gene TRBJ2-1; 11 nucleotides agree with TRBD2. There are 15 residues in the CDR3. J was trimmed by 5 bases and V by 5 bases; bases with no gene match: 5. CDR1 and CDR2 from the germline V gene are SGHAT and FQDESV (reference sequence). The CDR3 DNA reads TGTGCCAGCAGCCACCCTAGCGGGGGGCACAATGAGCAGTTCTTC. It encodes CASSHPSGGHNEQFF.

This clone has only one observation. V and J are TRBV19 and TRBJ2-5; D is undetermined. Germline-derived CDR1 and CDR2 are LNHDA and SQIVND (reference sequence). The V gene lost 4 bases and the J gene lost 5 bases, with 5 bases spanning the gap. The CDR3 is 11 amino acids. The CDR3 sequence: CASSTRETQYF. The CDR3 DNA reads TGTGCCAGTAGTACACGGGAGACCCAGTACTTC.

This clone was seen a single time. This chain links TRBV2 with TRBJ2-7; D gene ambiguous. Germline V gene lookup returns CDR1 SNHLY and CDR2 FYNNEI. The ends were cut back, 6 bases at V and 6 bases at J, with 9 bases in the middle. CDR3 length: 11 residues. CDR3: CASRYPSEQYF. In DNA form, the CDR3 reads TGTGCCAGCAGATATCCTTCCGAGCAGTACTTC.

The chain recombines TRBV7-3 with TRBJ2-3; D is possibly TRBD2 (7 bases). This CDR3 is 18 amino acids long. Germline CDR1 and CDR2: SGHTA and FQGTGA. The V end was cut by 5 bases, the J end by 0 bases, with 21 bases between. DNA of the CDR3: TGTGCCAGCAGCCACCCTCACTTTGGGGGGGCTAGCACAGATACGCAGTATTTT. Encoded protein: CASSHPHFGGASTDTQYF.

This chain links TRBV9 with TRBJ2-1; 9 bases are shared with TRBD1. The J segment lost 11 bases and the V segment lost 4 bases, leaving 7 bases of the junction unmatched. The CDR3 length is 13 residues. From germline, CDR1 is SGDLS and CDR2 YYNGEE. This chain's CDR3 is CASSFRQGDQQFF. CDR3 nucleotide sequence: TGTGCCAGCAGCTTCAGACAGGGGGACCAGCAGTTCTTC.

The chain has TRBV28 and TRBJ1-5, with 9 bases that match TRBD1. The germline gives CDR1 MDHEN, CDR2 SYDVKM. The CDR3 is 16 amino acids. Trimming cost V 2 bases and J 3 bases; bases outside gene matches: 5. CDR3 in amino acids: CASSLIQGANNQPQHF. The CDR3 region has the DNA TGTGCCAGCAGTTTAATACAGGGGGCCAACAATCAGCCCCAGCATTTT. Based on the CDR3 plus reference TRBV28 and TRBJ1-5, the full variable domain is DVKVTQSSRYLVKRTGEKVFLECVQDMDHENMFWYRQDPGLGLRLIYFSYDVKMKEKGDIPEGYSVSREKKERFSLILESASTNQTSMYLCASSLIQGANNQPQHFGDGTRLSIL.

The chain joins TRBV30 to TRBJ1-2, with D possibly matching TRBD1 (6 bases). There are 14 residues in the CDR3. Germline CDR1 GTSNPN, CDR2 SVGIG (reference sequence). V was trimmed by 0 bases and J by 4 bases, leaving 12 bases between them. This CDR3 is CAWSVVGGGYGYTF. Written as DNA, the CDR3 is TGTGCCTGGAGTGTAGTAGGGGGTGGCTATGGCTACACCTTC.

This clone was detected only a few times. The V call is TRBV5-8, the J call TRBJ2-7; 8 nucleotides align to TRBD1. This CDR3 spans 14 amino acids. Trimming cost V 2 bases and J 3 bases; bases outside gene matches: 4. CDR1 and CDR2 from the germline V gene are SGHTS and YDEGEE. The CDR3 coding sequence is TGTGCCAGCAGCTTCGGGACAGGAAGCTACGAGCAGTACTTC. It translates to CASSFGTGSYEQYF.

This clone turned up a few times. The rearrangement uses TRBV30 and TRBJ1-1, with a tentative D call TRBD1 (5 bases). V was clipped by 0 bases and J by 14 bases, with 10 bases between them. The CDR3 runs 10 residues. The germline gives CDR1 GTSNPN, CDR2 SVGIG (reference sequence). CDR3 nucleotide sequence: TGTGCCTGGAGTGTGGGCAGGGCGTTCTTT. The encoded protein is CAWSVGRAFF.

This clone appeared a few times. V is TRBV5-6 and J is TRBJ2-5, with 8 bases matching TRBD2. The germline V gene has CDR1 SGHDT and CDR2 YYEEEE. V shed 1 base, J shed 5 bases, and the junction held 7 bases outside the gene matches. The CDR3 runs to 15 residues. CDR3 residues: CASSLFREGRETQYF. CDR3 nucleotide sequence: TGTGCCAGCAGCTTGTTTCGGGAGGGCCGGGAGACCCAGTACTTC.

The chain carries TRBV7-9 and TRBJ1-1; possibly TRBD1 for D (6 bases). There are 12 residues in the CDR3. Germline V gene data show CDR1 as SEHNR and CDR2 as FQNEAQ (reference sequence). The V and J ends lost 11 bases and 1 base respectively, with 11 bases between them. The CDR3 protein is CAGKDRNTEAFF. CDR3 sequence (DNA): TGTGCCGGCAAGGACAGGAACACTGAAGCTTTCTTT.

This clone was found a few times. The genes are TRBV19 and TRBJ1-1; possible D gene TRBD1, 5 bases. This CDR3 is 13 amino acids long. V shed 6 bases and J shed 8 bases, with 16 bases lying between them. Germline CDR1 and CDR2: LNHDA and SQIVND (reference sequence). The DNA for the CDR3 is TGTGCCAGTAGCCCCCCGATGGCAGGGGAAGCTTTCTTT. Its protein product is CASSPPMAGEAFF. The full variable domain, completed using reference TRBV19 and TRBJ1-1, is DGGITQSPKYLFRKEGQNVTLSCEQNLNHDAMYWYRQDPGQGLRLIYYSQIVNDFQKGDIAEGYSVSREKKESFPLTVTSAQKNPTAFYLCASSPPMAGEAFFGQGTRLTVV.

The chain couples TRBV6-1 to TRBJ1-1; a weak D match, TRBD1 (5 bases). The germline V gene encodes CDR1 MNHNS and CDR2 SASEGT. CDR3 length: 9 residues. V lost 9 bases and J 7 bases, leaving 6 bases between the germline ends. The CDR3 DNA follows: TGTGCCAGGGGGGGTGAAGCTTTCTTT. Translating it yields CARGGEAFF.

The chain recombines TRBV6-5 with TRBJ1-2; D gene ambiguous. Per germline, CDR1 MNHEY and CDR2 SVGAGI. This CDR3 has 15 residues. The V and J ends lost 6 bases and 1 base respectively, with 15 bases between them. The CDR3 bases are TGTGCCAGCAGGCGGGGAGGTTCGTTTAACTATGGCTACACCTTC. Residues: CASRRGGSFNYGYTF.